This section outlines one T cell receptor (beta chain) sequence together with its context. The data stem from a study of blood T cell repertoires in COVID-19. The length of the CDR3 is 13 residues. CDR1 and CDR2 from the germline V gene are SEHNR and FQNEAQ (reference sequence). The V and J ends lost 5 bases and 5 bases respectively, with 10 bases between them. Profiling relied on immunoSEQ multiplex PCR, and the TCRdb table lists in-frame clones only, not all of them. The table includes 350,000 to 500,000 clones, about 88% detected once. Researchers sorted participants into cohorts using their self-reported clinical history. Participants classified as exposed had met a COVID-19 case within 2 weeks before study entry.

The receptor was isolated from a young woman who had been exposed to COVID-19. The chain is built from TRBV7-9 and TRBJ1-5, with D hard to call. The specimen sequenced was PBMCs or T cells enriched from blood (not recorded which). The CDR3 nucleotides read TGTGCCAGCAGCCCAGAGGGTGATCAGCCCCAGCATTTT. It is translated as CASSPEGDQPQHF.